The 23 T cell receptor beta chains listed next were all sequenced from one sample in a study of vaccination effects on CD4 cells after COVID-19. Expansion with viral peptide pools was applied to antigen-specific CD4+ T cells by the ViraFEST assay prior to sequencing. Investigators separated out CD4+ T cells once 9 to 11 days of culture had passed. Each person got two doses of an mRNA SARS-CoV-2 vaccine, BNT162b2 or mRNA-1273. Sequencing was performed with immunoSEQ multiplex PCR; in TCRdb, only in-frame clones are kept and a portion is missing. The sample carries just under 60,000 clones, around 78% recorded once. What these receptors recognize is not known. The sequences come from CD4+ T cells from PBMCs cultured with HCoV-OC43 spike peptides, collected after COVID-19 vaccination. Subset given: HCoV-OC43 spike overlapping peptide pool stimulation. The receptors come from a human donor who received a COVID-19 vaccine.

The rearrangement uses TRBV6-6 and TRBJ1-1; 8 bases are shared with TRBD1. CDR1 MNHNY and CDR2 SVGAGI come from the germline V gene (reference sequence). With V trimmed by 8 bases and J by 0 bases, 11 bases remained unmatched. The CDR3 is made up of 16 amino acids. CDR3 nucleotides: TGTGCCAGCCCGGCCGGATGGACAGGGCTGAACACTGAAGCTTTCTTT. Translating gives CASPAGWTGLNTEAFF.

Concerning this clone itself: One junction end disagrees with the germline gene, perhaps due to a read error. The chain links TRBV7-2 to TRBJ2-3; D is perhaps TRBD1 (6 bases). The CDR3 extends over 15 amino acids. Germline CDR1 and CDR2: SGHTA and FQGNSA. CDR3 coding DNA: TGTGCCAGCAGCTCCCAGGGTGGGGGCACGGATACGCAGTATTTT. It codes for CASSSQGGGTDTQYF.

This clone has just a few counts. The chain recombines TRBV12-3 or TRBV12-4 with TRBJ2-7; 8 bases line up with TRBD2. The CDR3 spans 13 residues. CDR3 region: CASSPSRAGEKHV. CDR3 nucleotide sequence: TGTGCCAGCAGCCCCTCTCGAGCGGGAGAGAAGCACGTC.

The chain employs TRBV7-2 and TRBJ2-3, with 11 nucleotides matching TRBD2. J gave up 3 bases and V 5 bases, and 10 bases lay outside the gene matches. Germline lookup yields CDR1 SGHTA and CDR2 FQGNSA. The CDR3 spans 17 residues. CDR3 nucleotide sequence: TGTGCCAGCAGCCTCGGGTCTAGCGGGGGGCGGACAGATACGCAGTATTTT. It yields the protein CASSLGSSGGRTDTQYF. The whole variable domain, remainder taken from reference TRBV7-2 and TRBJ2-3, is GAGVSQSPSNKVTEKGKDVELRCDPISGHTALYWYRQSLGQGLEFLIYFQGNSAPDKSGLPSDRFSAERTGGSVSTLTIQRTQQEDSAVYLCASSLGSSGGRTDTQYFGPGTRLTVL.

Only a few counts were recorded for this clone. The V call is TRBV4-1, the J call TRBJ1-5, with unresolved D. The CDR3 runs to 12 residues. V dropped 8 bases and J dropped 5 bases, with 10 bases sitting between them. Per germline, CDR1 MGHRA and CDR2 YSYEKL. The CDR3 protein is CASPPYYQPQHF. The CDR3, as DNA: TGCGCCAGCCCGCCTTACTATCAGCCCCAGCATTTT.

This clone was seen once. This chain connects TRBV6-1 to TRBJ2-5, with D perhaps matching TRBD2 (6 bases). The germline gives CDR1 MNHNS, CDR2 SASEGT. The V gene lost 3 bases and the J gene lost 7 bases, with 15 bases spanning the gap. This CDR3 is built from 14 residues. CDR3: CASSDQIAAATQYF. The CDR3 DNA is TGTGCCAGCAGTGACCAAATAGCGGCAGCGACCCAGTACTTC.

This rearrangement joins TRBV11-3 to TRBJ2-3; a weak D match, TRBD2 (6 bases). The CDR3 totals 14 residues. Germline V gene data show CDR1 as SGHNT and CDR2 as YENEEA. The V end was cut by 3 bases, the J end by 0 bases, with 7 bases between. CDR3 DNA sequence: TGTGCCAGCAGCTTTGGGGGGAGCACAGATACGCAGTATTTT. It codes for CASSFGGSTDTQYF.

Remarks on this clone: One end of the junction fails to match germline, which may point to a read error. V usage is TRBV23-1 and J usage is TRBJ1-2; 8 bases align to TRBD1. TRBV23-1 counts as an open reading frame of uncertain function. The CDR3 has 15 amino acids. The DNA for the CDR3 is TGCGCCAGCCGTCTCATCTTTAGAACAGGGGGATCGTTCCCCTTC. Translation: CASRLIFRTGGSFPF.

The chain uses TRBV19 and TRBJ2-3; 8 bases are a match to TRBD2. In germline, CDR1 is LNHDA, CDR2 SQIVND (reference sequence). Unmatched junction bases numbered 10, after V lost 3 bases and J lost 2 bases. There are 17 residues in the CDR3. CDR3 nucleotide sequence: TGTGCCAGTAGTATGCCCTTTCGGGGGGGCTTCACAGATACGCAGTATTTT. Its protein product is CASSMPFRGGFTDTQYF.

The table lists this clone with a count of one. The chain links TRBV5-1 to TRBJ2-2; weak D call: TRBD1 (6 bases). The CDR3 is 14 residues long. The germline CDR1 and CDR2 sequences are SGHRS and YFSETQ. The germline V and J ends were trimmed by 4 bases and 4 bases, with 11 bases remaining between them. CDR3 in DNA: TGCGCCAGCAGCGTAGGACAGCTCACCGGGGAGCTGTTTTTT. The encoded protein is CASSVGQLTGELFF.

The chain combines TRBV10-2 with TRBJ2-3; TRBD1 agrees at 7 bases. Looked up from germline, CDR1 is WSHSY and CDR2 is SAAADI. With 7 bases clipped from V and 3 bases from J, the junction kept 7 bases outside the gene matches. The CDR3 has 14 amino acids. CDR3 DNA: TGCGCCAGCACGATTGGCAGGGGGACAGATACGCAGTATTTT. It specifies CASTIGRGTDTQYF.

CDR3 loop: CASSLVGQGDQPQHF. CDR3 nucleotides: TGTGCCAGCAGCTTGGTCGGACAGGGCGATCAGCCCCAGCATTTT. The chain couples TRBV5-6 to TRBJ1-5; 8 bases match TRBD1. The CDR3 consists of 15 residues. V shed 0 bases, J shed 5 bases, and the junction held 4 bases outside the gene matches. CDR1 and CDR2 from the germline V gene are SGHDT and YYEEEE.

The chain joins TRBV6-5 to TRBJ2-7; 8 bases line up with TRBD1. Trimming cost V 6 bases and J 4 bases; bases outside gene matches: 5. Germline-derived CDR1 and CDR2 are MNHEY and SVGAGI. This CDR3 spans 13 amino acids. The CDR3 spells CASRQGARYEQYV. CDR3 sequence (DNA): TGTGCCAGCAGGCAGGGGGCGAGGTACGAGCAGTACGTC.

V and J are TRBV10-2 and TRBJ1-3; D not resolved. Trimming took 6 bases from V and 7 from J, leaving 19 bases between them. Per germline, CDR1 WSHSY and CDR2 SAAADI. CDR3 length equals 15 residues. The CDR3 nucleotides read TGCGCCAGCAGCTACCTAGGGCTTAATACGAACACCATATATTTT. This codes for CASSYLGLNTNTIYF.

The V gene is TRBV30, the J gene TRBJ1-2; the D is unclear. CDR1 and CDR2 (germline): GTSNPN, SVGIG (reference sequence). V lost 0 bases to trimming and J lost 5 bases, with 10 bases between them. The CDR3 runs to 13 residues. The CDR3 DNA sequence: TGTGCCTGGAGTGTATCGGCGGCTTATGGCTACACCTTC. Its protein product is CAWSVSAAYGYTF.

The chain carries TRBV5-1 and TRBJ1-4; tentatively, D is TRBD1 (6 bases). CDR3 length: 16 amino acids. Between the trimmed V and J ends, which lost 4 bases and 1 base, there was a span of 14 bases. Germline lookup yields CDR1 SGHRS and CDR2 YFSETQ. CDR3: CASSLPETGTNEKLFF. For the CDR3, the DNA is TGCGCCAGCAGCCTCCCTGAGACAGGAACTAATGAAAAACTGTTTTTT.

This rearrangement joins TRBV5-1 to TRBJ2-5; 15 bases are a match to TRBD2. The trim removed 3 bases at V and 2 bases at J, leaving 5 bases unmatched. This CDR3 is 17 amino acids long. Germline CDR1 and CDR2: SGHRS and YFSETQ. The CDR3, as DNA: TGCGCCAGCAGCTCCCCCGGACTAGCGGGGGGGCAAGAGACCCAGTACTTC. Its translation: CASSSPGLAGGQETQYF.

CDR3 sequence reads: CATSLQAWNEQFF. For the CDR3, the DNA is TGTGCCACCAGCTTACAGGCTTGGAATGAGCAGTTCTTC. J is TRBJ2-1 and V is TRBV24-1; D is perhaps TRBD1 (5 bases). Germline loops: CDR1 KGHDR, CDR2 SFDVKD. This CDR3 comprises 13 residues. The V end lost 7 bases, the J end lost 7 bases, and 13 bases lay between the germline ends.

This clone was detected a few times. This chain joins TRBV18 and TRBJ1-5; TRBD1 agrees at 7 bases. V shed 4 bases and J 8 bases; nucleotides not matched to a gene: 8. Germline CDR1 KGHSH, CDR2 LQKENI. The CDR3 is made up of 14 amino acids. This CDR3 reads CASSRDRVSKPQHF. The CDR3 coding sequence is TGTGCCAGCTCACGCGACAGGGTTAGCAAGCCCCAGCATTTT.

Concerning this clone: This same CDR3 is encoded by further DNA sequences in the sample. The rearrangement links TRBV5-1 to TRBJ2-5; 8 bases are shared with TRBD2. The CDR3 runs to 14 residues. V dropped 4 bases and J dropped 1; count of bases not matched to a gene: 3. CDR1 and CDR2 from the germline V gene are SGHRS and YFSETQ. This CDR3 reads CASSPGGGQETQYF. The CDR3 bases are TGCGCCAGCAGCCCGGGAGGGGGCCAAGAGACCCAGTACTTC.

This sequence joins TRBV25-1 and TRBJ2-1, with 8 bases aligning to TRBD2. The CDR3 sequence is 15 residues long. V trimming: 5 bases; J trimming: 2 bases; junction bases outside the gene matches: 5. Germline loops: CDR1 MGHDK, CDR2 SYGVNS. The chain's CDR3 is CASSYDGRAYNEQFF. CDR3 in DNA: TGTGCCAGCAGTTACGACGGGAGGGCCTACAATGAGCAGTTCTTC.

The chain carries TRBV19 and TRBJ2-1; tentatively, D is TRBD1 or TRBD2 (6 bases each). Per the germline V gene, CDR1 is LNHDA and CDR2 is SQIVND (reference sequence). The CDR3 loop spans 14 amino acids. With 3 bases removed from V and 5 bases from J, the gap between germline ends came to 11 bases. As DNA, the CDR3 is TGTGCCAGTAGTATTGGCGGGACAAACAATGAGCAGTTCTTC. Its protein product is CASSIGGTNNEQFF.

CDR3 nucleotide sequence: TGTGCCAGCAGCTTAGGGCGGCCGGGACTCCTTTTGGGGAAACTGTTTTTT. Protein product: CASSLGRPGLLLGKLFF. The chain carries TRBV13 and TRBJ1-4, with TRBD1 as a possible D gene (5 bases). Trimming left V 0 bases short and J 11 bases short, with 22 bases between. Germline V gene sequence: CDR1 PRHDT, CDR2 FYEKMQ (reference sequence). This CDR3 contains 17 residues. Drawing the rest from reference TRBV13 and TRBJ1-4, the complete variable domain is AAGVIQSPRHLIKEKRETATLKCYPIPRHDTVYWYQQGPGQDPQFLISFYEKMQSDKGSIPDRFSAQQFSDYHSELNMSSLELGDSALYFCASSLGRPGLLLGKLFFGSGTQLSVL.